This T cell receptor beta chain was profiled in a study of molecular identifiers for immune sequencing clone quantification. TCRdb independently ran MiXCR on the PCR reads; one entry per CDR3 protein. The table shows under 800,000 distinct CDR3 sequences, with roughly 23% occurring only once. Looked up from germline, CDR1 is MNHEY and CDR2 is SMNVEV (reference sequence). Trimming stripped 8 bases from V and 2 bases from J, with 13 bases between. This CDR3 is 13 amino acids long. This clonotype appeared many times. Input material: naive CD8+ T cells from blood, with Jurkat cell RNA spiked in. Subset noted: FACS-sorted CD8+CD4-CCR7+CD45RA+ naive T cells. The chain uses TRBV27 and TRBJ2-7, with D perhaps TRBD1 or TRBD2 (5 bases each). This TCR was recovered from a human donor in good health. Some libraries in this study had Jurkat cell RNA spiked in. The CDR3 coding sequence is TGTGCCAGCGGACCGGGACCGACCTACGAGCAGTACTTC. It translates to CASGPGPTYEQYF.